The 15 T cell receptor beta chains given below trace back to one sample, sequenced in a study of T cell responses to AZD1222 COVID-19 vaccine. Assay: immunoSEQ multiplex PCR; the TCRdb copy retains only in-frame clones and omits some. The sample consists of more than 110,000 clones, about 94% of them appearing once. The sample was peripheral blood, taken on day 0 of AZD1222 vaccination. These receptor sequences come from an adult in good health.

The genes are TRBV2 and TRBJ2-7; 9 nucleotides agree with TRBD1. The CDR3 extends over 15 amino acids. V shed 3 bases and J 5 bases; nucleotides not matched to a gene: 8. Per germline, CDR1 SNHLY and CDR2 FYNNEI. The CDR3 is CASSEVPQGAHEQYF. The DNA of the CDR3 is TGTGCCAGCAGTGAGGTCCCACAGGGGGCCCACGAGCAGTACTTC.

The chain carries TRBV19 and TRBJ2-7; possibly TRBD1 or TRBD2 for D (5 bases each). Germline V gene data show CDR1 as LNHDA and CDR2 as SQIVND (reference sequence). This CDR3 has 14 residues. The V gene lost 7 bases and the J gene lost 2 bases, with 15 bases spanning the gap. In DNA, the CDR3 is TGTGCCAGTACCATCCGGACGGGACCCTACGAGCAGTACTTC. This gives the protein CASTIRTGPYEQYF. Complete variable domain (other parts from reference TRBV19 and TRBJ2-7): DGGITQSPKYLFRKEGQNVTLSCEQNLNHDAMYWYRQDPGQGLRLIYYSQIVNDFQKGDIAEGYSVSREKKESFPLTVTSAQKNPTAFYLCASTIRTGPYEQYFGPGTRLTVT.

The rearrangement joins TRBV19 to TRBJ1-2; 9 bases are a match to TRBD1. Germline V gene sequence: CDR1 LNHDA, CDR2 SQIVND (reference sequence). The CDR3 sequence is 16 residues long. V shed 4 bases and J 4 bases; nucleotides not matched to a gene: 10. In nucleotides, the CDR3 is TGTGCCAGTAGTAGAAACGTCTGGGACAGGGTCTATGGCTACACCTTC. Translation gives CASSRNVWDRVYGYTF.

This chain joins TRBV30 and TRBJ1-2; possibly TRBD1 for D (5 bases). This CDR3 contains 14 residues. Germline CDR1 GTSNPN, CDR2 SVGIG (reference sequence). The V end was cut by 3 bases, the J end by 4 bases, with 15 bases between. The CDR3: CAWRRGATSYGYTF. The CDR3, as DNA: TGTGCCTGGAGAAGGGGAGCAACCTCCTATGGCTACACCTTC.

The genes are TRBV27 and TRBJ2-3; D may be TRBD2 (6 bases). This CDR3 comprises 16 residues. Germline CDR1 MNHEY, CDR2 SMNVEV (reference sequence). V was trimmed by 3 bases and J by 1 base, leaving 14 bases between them. Written as DNA, the CDR3 is TGTGCCAGCAGTTTCCTTCGGGAGTATCGCACAGATACGCAGTATTTT. It is translated as CASSFLREYRTDTQYF.

The CDR3: CASSHQGYSPLHF. The CDR3 region has the DNA TGTGCCAGCAGCCACCAGGGGTATTCACCCCTCCACTTT. This chain connects TRBV14 to TRBJ1-6; tentatively, D is TRBD1 (6 bases). This CDR3 spans 13 amino acids. CDR1 is SGHDN and CDR2 is FVKESK in the germline V gene. V was shortened by 3 bases and J by 8 bases, with 8 bases between the two germline ends.

The J gene is TRBJ1-1, the V gene TRBV2; D is ambiguous. CDR1 is SNHLY and CDR2 is FYNNEI in the germline V gene. Trimming removed 6 bases from V and 11 bases from J, with 13 bases in between. The CDR3 runs 11 residues. CDR3 in amino acids: CASREYGEAFF. In DNA form, the CDR3 reads TGTGCCAGCAGGGAGTACGGGGAGGCTTTCTTT.

V is TRBV30 and J is TRBJ1-5; 9 bases agree with TRBD1. CDR1 is GTSNPN and CDR2 is SVGIG in the germline V gene (reference sequence). J was trimmed by 6 bases and V by 0 bases; bases with no gene match: 0. CDR3 size: 13 residues. The chain's CDR3 is CAWSVGQGQPQHF. The CDR3 nucleotides read TGTGCCTGGAGTGTGGGACAGGGTCAGCCCCAGCATTTT.

The rearrangement joins TRBV27 to TRBJ1-2; 11 bases align to TRBD1. The germline gives CDR1 MNHEY, CDR2 SMNVEV (reference sequence). There are 14 residues in the CDR3. The junction had 4 bases not matched to a gene; V was cut back by 3 bases and J by 7 bases. In nucleotides, the CDR3 is TGTGCCAGCAGTTTTTGGGACAGGGGGTTTGGCTACACCTTC. Translation: CASSFWDRGFGYTF.

This clone was seen a few times. V usage is TRBV25-1 and J usage is TRBJ2-7, with D perhaps given as TRBD1 or TRBD2 (6 bases each). The V and J ends lost 2 bases and 2 bases respectively, with 13 bases between them. The CDR3 extends over 15 amino acids. Germline assignment: CDR1 MGHDK and CDR2 SYGVNS. The CDR3 bases are TGTGCCAGCAGTGAACCCGGGGGCGGAGCCTACGAGCAGTACTTC. Translated: CASSEPGGGAYEQYF.

V and J are TRBV6-5 and TRBJ1-1; no clear D gene. The V gene's germline CDR1 is MNHEY and CDR2 SVGAGI. The CDR3 has 15 residues. The germline V and J ends were trimmed by 1 base and 4 bases, with 13 bases remaining between them. CDR3 nucleotides: TGTGCCAGCAGTTACTTCGGCCAACGGGGCACTGAAGCTTTCTTT. Translating gives CASSYFGQRGTEAFF.

The genes are TRBV2 and TRBJ1-5, with 8 bases fitting TRBD1. Trimming at V came to 6 bases and at J to 6 bases, leaving 10 bases not matched to a gene. CDR3 length: 15 amino acids. CDR1 is SNHLY, CDR2 FYNNEI, per germline. CDR3 loop: CASRDGTGIAQPQHF. CDR3 sequence (DNA): TGTGCCAGCAGGGACGGGACAGGTATTGCTCAGCCCCAGCATTTT.

V gene TRBV3-1 (or the pseudogene TRBV3-2) combines with J gene TRBJ2-1; TRBD1 agrees at 10 bases. With 4 bases clipped from V and 8 bases from J, the junction kept 14 bases outside the gene matches. CDR1 is LGHDT and CDR2 is YNNKEL in the germline V gene (reference sequence). This CDR3 is built from 17 residues. The CDR3 sequence: CASSLLLDRGLIDEQFF. CDR3 DNA sequence: TGTGCCAGCAGCCTACTATTGGACAGGGGGTTAATCGATGAGCAGTTCTTC.

J is TRBJ2-5 and V is TRBV5-4, with 9 bases lining up with TRBD1. The CDR3 spans 16 residues. Germline lookup yields CDR1 SGHNT and CDR2 YYREEE (reference sequence). V lost 0 bases and J lost 4; bases outside the gene matches: 7. CDR3 DNA sequence: TGTGCCAGCAGCTTGGGAAGGGACAGGGTCCGAGAGACCCAGTACTTC. Translated, it gives CASSLGRDRVRETQYF.

CDR3 nucleotides: TGTGCCATCAGGCAAGATCTGGGTAGTGAAAAACTGTTTTTT. This translates into CAIRQDLGSEKLFF. The gene calls are TRBV10-3 and TRBJ1-4; D unresolved. The V end lost 6 bases, the J end lost 7 bases, and 15 bases lay between the germline ends. This CDR3 region has 14 residues. Germline V gene lookup returns CDR1 ENHRY and CDR2 SYGVKD.